Following are 7 T cell receptor beta chains from one sample sequenced in a study of OX40 agonist ivuxolimab in advanced cancers. The data were produced by immunoSEQ multiplex PCR, yet TCRdb's version contains in-frame clones alone and is incomplete. The sample consists of tens of thousands of clones, around 80% of them appearing once. The sequences come from CD4+ or CD8+ T cells sorted from blood, collected in a trial of the OX40 agonist ivuxolimab. The receptors here all came from an adult with an advanced solid tumor such as melanoma, head and neck, liver or kidney cancer.

The rearrangement uses TRBV6-4 and TRBJ1-4; a weak D match, TRBD1 (5 bases). Deletions cut 4 bases from V and 8 bases from J, with 8 bases between. Germline V lookup: CDR1 MRHNA, CDR2 SNTAGT. The CDR3 covers 12 residues. CDR3 DNA: TGTGCCAGCAGTGGCGACAGCGAAAAACTGTTTTTT. Its protein product is CASSGDSEKLFF.

This chain uses TRBV4-3 with TRBJ1-1, with D unresolved. In germline, CDR1 is LGHNA, CDR2 YSLEER. V lost 2 bases to trimming and J lost 2 bases, with 12 bases between them. The CDR3 loop spans 15 amino acids. CDR3 sequence: CASSQLWLGNTEAFF. DNA for the CDR3: TGCGCCAGCAGCCAATTATGGCTGGGCAACACTGAAGCTTTCTTT.

The rearrangement uses TRBV19 and TRBJ2-2, with D hard to call. Trimming took off 4 bases at V and 1 base at J, with 4 bases between the two ends. Germline V CDR1 and CDR2: LNHDA, SQIVND (reference sequence). The CDR3 is 13 residues long. In nucleotides, the CDR3 is TGTGCCAGTAGTAAACAGAACACCGGGGAGCTGTTTTTT. Translating it yields CASSKQNTGELFF. Full variable domain (rest looked up from reference TRBV19 and TRBJ2-2): DGGITQSPKYLFRKEGQNVTLSCEQNLNHDAMYWYRQDPGQGLRLIYYSQIVNDFQKGDIAEGYSVSREKKESFPLTVTSAQKNPTAFYLCASSKQNTGELFFGEGSRLTVL.

The V gene is TRBV2, the J gene TRBJ1-1; D is uncertain. Germline V gene sequence: CDR1 SNHLY, CDR2 FYNNEI. CDR3 length equals 14 residues. The ends were cut back, 4 bases at V and 0 bases at J, with 9 bases in the middle. For the CDR3, the DNA is TGTGCCAGCAGTGGGTCGGGGTTGAACACTGAAGCTTTCTTT. Translated, it gives CASSGSGLNTEAFF.

The chain uses TRBV9 and TRBJ2-7; D not certain. Deletions cut 0 bases from V and 4 bases from J, with 8 bases between. Germline CDR1 SGDLS, CDR2 YYNGEE. The CDR3 runs to 13 residues. Here the CDR3 reads CASSVVEGYEQYF. CDR3 in DNA: TGTGCCAGCAGCGTAGTCGAAGGGTACGAGCAGTACTTC. Complete variable domain (other parts from reference TRBV9 and TRBJ2-7): DSGVTQTPKHLITATGQRVTLRCSPRSGDLSVYWYQQSLDQGLQFLIQYYNGEERAKGNILERFSAQQFPDLHSELNLSSLELGDSALYFCASSVVEGYEQYFGPGTRLTVT.

This clone has only a few counts. The chain recombines TRBV7-2 with TRBJ2-7, with TRBD1 as a possible D gene (6 bases). Germline-derived CDR1 and CDR2 are SGHTA and FQGNSA. Trimming stripped 1 base from V and 7 bases from J, with 20 bases between. The CDR3 consists of 16 residues. CDR3 sequence reads: CASSLGWGPARGEQYF. The CDR3, as DNA: TGTGCCAGCAGCTTAGGGTGGGGGCCCGCCCGAGGGGAGCAGTACTTC.

This sequence joins TRBV19 and TRBJ2-7, with 7 positions matching TRBD1. Germline CDR1 reads LNHDA; CDR2 reads SQIVND (reference sequence). Trimming took 5 bases from V and 2 from J; bases not matched to a gene: 6. This CDR3 is built from 14 residues. The chain's CDR3 is CASSPDRVTYEQYF. The CDR3 DNA reads as TGTGCCAGTAGTCCAGACAGGGTTACCTACGAGCAGTACTTC. The full variable domain, with the rest looked up from reference TRBV19 and TRBJ2-7, is DGGITQSPKYLFRKEGQNVTLSCEQNLNHDAMYWYRQDPGQGLRLIYYSQIVNDFQKGDIAEGYSVSREKKESFPLTVTSAQKNPTAFYLCASSPDRVTYEQYFGPGTRLTVT.